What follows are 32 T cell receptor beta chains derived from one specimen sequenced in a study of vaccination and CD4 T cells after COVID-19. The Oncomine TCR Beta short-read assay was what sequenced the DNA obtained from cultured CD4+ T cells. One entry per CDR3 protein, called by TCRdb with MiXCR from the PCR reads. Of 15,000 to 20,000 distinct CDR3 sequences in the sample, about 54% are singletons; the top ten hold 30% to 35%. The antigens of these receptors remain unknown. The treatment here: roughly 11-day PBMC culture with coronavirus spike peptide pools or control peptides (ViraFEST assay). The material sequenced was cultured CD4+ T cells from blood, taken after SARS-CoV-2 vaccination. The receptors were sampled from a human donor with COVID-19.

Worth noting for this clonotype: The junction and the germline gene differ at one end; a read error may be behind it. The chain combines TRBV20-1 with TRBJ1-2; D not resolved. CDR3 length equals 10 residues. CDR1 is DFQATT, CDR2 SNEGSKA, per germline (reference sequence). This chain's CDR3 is CGARQVGYTF. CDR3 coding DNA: TGCGGTGCTAGACAAGTTGGCTACACCTTC.

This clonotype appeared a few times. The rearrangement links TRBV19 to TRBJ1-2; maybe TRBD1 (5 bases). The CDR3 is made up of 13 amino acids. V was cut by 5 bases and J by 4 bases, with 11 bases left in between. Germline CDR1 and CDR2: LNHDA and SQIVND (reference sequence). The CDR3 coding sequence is TGTGCCAGTAGTCCCTCCGGGACCTATGGCTACACCTTC. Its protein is CASSPSGTYGYTF.

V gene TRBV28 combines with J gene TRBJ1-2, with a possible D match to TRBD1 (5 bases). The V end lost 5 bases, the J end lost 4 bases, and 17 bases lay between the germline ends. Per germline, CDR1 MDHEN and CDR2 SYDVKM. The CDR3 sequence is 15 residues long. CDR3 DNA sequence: TGTGCCAGCAGTCCCCGGCAGGGCAAAACCTATGGCTACACCTTC. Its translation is CASSPRQGKTYGYTF.

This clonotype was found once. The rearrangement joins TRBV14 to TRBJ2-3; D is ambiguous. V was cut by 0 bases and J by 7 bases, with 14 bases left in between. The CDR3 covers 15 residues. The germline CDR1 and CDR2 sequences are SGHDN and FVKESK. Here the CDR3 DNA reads TGTGCCAGCAGCCAAGATAGGAGTGCCCGACATACGCAGTATTTT. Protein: CASSQDRSARHTQYF.

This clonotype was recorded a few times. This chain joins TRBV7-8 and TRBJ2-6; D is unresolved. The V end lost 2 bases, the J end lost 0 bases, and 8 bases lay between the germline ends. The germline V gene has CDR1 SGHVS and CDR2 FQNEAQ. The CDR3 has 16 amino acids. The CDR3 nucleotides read TGTGCCAGCAGCTTATCGAGTCTCTCTGGGGCCAACGTCCTGACTTTC. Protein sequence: CASSLSSLSGANVLTF.

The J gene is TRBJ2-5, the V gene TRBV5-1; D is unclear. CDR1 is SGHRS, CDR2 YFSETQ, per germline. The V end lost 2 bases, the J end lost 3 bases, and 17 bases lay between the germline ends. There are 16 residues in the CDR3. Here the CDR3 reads CASSLVAAENKETQYF. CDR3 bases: TGCGCCAGCAGCTTAGTGGCAGCAGAAAACAAAGAGACCCAGTACTTC.

CDR3 protein: CAGDGAGNTIYF. In nucleotides, the CDR3 is TGCGCCGGGGATGGGGCTGGAAACACCATATATTTT. The chain links TRBV10-1 to TRBJ1-3, with no clear D. This CDR3 spans 12 amino acids. CDR1 is WNHNN, CDR2 SYGVQD, per germline (reference sequence). Trimming stripped 11 bases from V and 2 bases from J, with 10 bases between.

This CDR3 reads CASITGNGPYYGYTF. The CDR3 DNA sequence: TGTGCCAGCATCACGGGTAATGGCCCATACTATGGCTACACCTTC. The chain joins TRBV11-2 to TRBJ1-2; the D is unclear. The CDR3 runs 15 residues. V gave up 7 bases and J gave up 3 bases, with 18 bases separating them. Germline-derived CDR1 and CDR2 are SGHAT and FQNNGV.

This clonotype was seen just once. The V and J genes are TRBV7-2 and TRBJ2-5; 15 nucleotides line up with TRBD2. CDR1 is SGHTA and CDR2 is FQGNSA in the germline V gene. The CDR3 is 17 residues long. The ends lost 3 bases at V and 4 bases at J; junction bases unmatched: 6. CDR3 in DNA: TGTGCCAGCAGCTTGGGCGGGACTAGCGGGAGGCTAGAGACCCAGTACTTC. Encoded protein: CASSLGGTSGRLETQYF.

CDR3 amino acids: CATSREDVGARNTIYF. CDR3 bases: TGTGCCACCAGCAGGGAGGATGTGGGGGCCCGAAACACCATATATTTT. The genes are TRBV15 and TRBJ1-3; tentative D call: TRBD1 (6 bases). Trimming took 3 bases from V and 5 from J, leaving 17 bases between them. Germline values: CDR1 LNHNV, CDR2 YYDKDF (reference sequence). The CDR3 spans 16 residues. The whole variable domain, filled in from reference TRBV15 and TRBJ1-3, reads DAMVIQNPRYQVTQFGKPVTLSCSQTLNHNVMYWYQQKSSQAPKLLFHYYDKDFNNEADTPDNFQSRRPNTSFCFLDIRSPGLGDTAMYLCATSREDVGARNTIYFGEGSWLTVV.

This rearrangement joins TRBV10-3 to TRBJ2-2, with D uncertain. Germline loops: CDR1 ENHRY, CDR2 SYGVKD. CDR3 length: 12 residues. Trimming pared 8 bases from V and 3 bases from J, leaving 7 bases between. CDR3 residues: CAIADDTGELFF. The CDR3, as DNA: TGTGCCATCGCTGACGACACCGGGGAGCTGTTTTTT.

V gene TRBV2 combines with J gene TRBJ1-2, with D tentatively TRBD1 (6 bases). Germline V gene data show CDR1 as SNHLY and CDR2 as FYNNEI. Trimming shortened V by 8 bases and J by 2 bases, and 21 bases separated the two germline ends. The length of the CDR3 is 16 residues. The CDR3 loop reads CASRGAQGQRNYGYTF. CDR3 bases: TGTGCCAGCCGAGGGGCACAGGGCCAAAGGAACTATGGCTACACCTTC.

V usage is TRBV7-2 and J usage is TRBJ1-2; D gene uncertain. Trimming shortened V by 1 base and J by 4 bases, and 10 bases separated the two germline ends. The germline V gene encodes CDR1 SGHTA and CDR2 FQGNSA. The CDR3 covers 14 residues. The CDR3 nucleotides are TGTGCCAGCAGCTTAGTAGCGGATACCTATGGCTACACCTTC. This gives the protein CASSLVADTYGYTF.

The DNA for the CDR3 is TGTGCCAGCAGTTTAGCTAGGGGAAAGGATGGCTACACCTTC. Translating gives CASSLARGKDGYTF. The rearrangement joins TRBV12-3 or TRBV12-4 to TRBJ1-2; D is possibly TRBD1 (5 bases). The V gene lost 0 bases and the J gene lost 6 bases, with 11 bases spanning the gap. The CDR3 covers 14 residues.

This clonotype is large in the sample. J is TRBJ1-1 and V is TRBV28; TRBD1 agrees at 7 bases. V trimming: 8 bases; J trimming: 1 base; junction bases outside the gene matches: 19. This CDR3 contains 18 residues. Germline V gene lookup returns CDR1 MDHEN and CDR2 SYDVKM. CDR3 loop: CASHSTGAGGFSNTEAFF. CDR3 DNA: TGTGCCAGCCATTCAACCGGGGCAGGGGGATTTTCGAACACTGAAGCTTTCTTT.

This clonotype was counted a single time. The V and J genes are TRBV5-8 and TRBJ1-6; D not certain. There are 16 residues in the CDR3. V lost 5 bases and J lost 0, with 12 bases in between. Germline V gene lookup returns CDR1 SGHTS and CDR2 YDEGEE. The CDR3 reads CASRIGASSYNSPLHF. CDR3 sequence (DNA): TGTGCCAGCAGAATCGGAGCGAGCTCCTATAATTCACCCCTCCACTTT.

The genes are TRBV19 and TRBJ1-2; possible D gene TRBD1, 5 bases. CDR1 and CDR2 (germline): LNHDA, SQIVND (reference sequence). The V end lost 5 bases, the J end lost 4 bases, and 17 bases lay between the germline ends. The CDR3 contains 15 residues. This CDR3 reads CASSAHLGESYGYTF. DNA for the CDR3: TGTGCCAGTAGTGCCCACCTGGGGGAAAGCTATGGCTACACCTTC.

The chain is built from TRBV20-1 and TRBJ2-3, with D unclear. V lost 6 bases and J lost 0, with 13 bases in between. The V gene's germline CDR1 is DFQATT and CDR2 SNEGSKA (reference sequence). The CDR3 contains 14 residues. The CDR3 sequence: CSAKIWASTDTQYF. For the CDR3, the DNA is TGCAGTGCAAAGATCTGGGCTAGCACAGATACGCAGTATTTT.

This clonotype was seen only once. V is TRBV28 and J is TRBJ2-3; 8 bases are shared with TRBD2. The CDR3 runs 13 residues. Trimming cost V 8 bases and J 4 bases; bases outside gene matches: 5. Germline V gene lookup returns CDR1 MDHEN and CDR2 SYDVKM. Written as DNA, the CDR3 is TGTGCCAGCTCGGGGGGGGCTCCAGATACGCAGTATTTT. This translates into CASSGGAPDTQYF.

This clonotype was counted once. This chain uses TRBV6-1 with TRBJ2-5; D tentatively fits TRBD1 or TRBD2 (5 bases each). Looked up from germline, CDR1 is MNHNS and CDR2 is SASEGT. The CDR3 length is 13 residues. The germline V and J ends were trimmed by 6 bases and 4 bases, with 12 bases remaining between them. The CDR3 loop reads CASSPLGGETQYF. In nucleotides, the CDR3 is TGTGCCAGCAGCCCCCTTGGGGGAGAGACCCAGTACTTC.

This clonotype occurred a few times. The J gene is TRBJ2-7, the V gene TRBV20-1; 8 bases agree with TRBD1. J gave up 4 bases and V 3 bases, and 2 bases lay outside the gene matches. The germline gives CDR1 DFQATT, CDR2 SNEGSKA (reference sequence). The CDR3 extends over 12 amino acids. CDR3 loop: CSARQGAYEQYF. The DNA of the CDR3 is TGCAGTGCTAGGCAGGGGGCATACGAGCAGTACTTC.

The CDR3 DNA reads TGTGCCAGCAGCGATGGACAGGGAGGCTATGGCTACACCTTC. This encodes CASSDGQGGYGYTF. V and J are TRBV7-9 and TRBJ1-2, with 8 bases aligning to TRBD1. This CDR3 spans 14 amino acids. The germline gives CDR1 SEHNR, CDR2 FQNEAQ (reference sequence). The J segment lost 4 bases and the V segment lost 5 bases, leaving 6 bases of the junction unmatched.

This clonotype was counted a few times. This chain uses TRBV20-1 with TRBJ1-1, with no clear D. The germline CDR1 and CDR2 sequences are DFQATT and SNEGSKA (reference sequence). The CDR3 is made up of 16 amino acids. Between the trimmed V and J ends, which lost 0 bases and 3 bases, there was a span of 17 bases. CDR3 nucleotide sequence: TGCAGTGCTAGAGAGAGATGGTCTCAGGAATACACTGAAGCTTTCTTT. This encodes CSARERWSQEYTEAFF.

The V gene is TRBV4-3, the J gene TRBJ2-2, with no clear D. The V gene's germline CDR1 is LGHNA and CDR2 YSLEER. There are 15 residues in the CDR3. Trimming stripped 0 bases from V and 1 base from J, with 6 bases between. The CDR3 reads CASSQDAWNTGELFF. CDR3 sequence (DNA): TGCGCCAGCAGCCAAGATGCGTGGAACACCGGGGAGCTGTTTTTT.

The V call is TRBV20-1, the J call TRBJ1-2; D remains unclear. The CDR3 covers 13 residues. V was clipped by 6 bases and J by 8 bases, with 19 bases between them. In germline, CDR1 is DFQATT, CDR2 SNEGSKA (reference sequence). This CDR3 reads CSAQGRSDYGYTF. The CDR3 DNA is TGCAGTGCGCAAGGCAGGTCCGATTACGGCTACACCTTC.

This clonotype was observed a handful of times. DNA of the CDR3: TGCAGTGCTTTTCCCCCTAGTAGGAATGAGCAGTTCTTC. It yields the protein CSAFPPSRNEQFF. V and J are TRBV20-1 and TRBJ2-1, with D uncertain. Trimming stripped 5 bases from V and 7 bases from J, with 15 bases between. CDR1 is DFQATT and CDR2 is SNEGSKA in the germline V gene (reference sequence). The CDR3 sequence is 13 residues long.

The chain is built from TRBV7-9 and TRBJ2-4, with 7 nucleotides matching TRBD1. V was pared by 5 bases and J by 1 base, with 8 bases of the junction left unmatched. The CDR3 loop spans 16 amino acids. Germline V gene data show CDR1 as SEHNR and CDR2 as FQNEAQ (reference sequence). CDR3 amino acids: CASSLSPDRAKNIQYF. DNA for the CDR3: TGTGCCAGCAGCCTATCCCCGGACAGGGCCAAAAACATTCAGTACTTC.

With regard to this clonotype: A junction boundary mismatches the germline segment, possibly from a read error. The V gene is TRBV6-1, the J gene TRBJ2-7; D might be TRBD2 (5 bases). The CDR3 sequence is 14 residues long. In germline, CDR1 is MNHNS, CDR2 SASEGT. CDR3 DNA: TGTGCCAGCAGACCCGGACTCACAAATTACGAGCGGTACTTC. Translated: CASRPGLTNYERYF.

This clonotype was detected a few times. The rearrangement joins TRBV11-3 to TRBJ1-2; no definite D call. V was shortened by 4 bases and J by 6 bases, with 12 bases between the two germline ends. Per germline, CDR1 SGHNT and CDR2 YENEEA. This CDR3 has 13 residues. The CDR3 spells CASSYSLRDGYTF. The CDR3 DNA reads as TGTGCCAGCAGCTACTCTCTGAGGGATGGCTACACCTTC.

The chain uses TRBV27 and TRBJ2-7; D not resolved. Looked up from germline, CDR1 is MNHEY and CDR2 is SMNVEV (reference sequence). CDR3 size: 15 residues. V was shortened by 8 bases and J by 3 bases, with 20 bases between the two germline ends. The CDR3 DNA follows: TGTGCCAGCCGTACCCGCCCGGCCCAAGGCTACGAGCAGTACTTC. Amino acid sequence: CASRTRPAQGYEQYF.

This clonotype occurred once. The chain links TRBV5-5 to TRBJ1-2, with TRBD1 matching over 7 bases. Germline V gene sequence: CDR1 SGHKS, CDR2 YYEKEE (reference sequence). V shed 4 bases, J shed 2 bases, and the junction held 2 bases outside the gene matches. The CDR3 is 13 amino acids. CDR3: CASSPDRNYGYTF. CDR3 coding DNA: TGTGCCAGCAGCCCGGACAGGAACTATGGCTACACCTTC.

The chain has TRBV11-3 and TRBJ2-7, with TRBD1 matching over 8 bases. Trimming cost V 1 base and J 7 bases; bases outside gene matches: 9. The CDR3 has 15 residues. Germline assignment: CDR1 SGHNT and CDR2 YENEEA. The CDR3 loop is CASSLGGQGTREQYF. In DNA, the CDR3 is TGTGCCAGCAGCTTAGGCGGACAGGGAACCAGGGAGCAGTACTTC.